The T cell receptor beta chain under discussion was sequenced for a study of PD-1 and CTLA-4 blockade in melanoma. Some clones are missing from TCRdb's copy, which holds only in-frame ones; the method was immunoSEQ multiplex PCR. In the table there are fewer than 20,000 clones, over 60% of which are singletons. The trim removed 2 bases at V and 7 bases at J, leaving 15 bases unmatched. In germline, CDR1 is LGHNT, CDR2 FRNRAP. There are 18 residues in the CDR3. The chain recombines TRBV12-5 with TRBJ1-4; TRBD1 aligns across 8 bases. The material was CD8+ T cells from peripheral blood, obtained before anti-PD-1 treatment. This TCR came from a human donor with melanoma. Here the CDR3 DNA reads TGTGCTAGTGGTTTGAGTCATGGTCAGGGGGCCCCACGTGAAAAACTGTTTTTT. Translated: CASGLSHGQGAPREKLFF.